Given below is one T cell receptor (beta chain) in context. Unmatched junction bases numbered 6, after V lost 5 bases and J lost 4 bases. Per germline, CDR1 SGHTA and CDR2 FQGNSA. The CDR3 has 14 amino acids. The data were produced by immunoSEQ multiplex PCR, yet TCRdb's version contains in-frame clones alone and is incomplete. The repertoire has tens of thousands of clones, approximately 94% of them found once; the top ten carry around 4.1%. The record originates from a study of technical replicates of blood from a few donors. This TCR was recovered from a human donor in good health. Some clones in this sample may be carry-over from other donors' samples. The chain carries TRBV7-2 and TRBJ1-1; 8 bases are shared with TRBD1. The sample comprised PBMCs. CDR3: CASSRTGRGTEAFF. The CDR3 DNA reads as TGTGCCAGCAGCCGGACAGGGCGAGGCACTGAAGCTTTCTTT.